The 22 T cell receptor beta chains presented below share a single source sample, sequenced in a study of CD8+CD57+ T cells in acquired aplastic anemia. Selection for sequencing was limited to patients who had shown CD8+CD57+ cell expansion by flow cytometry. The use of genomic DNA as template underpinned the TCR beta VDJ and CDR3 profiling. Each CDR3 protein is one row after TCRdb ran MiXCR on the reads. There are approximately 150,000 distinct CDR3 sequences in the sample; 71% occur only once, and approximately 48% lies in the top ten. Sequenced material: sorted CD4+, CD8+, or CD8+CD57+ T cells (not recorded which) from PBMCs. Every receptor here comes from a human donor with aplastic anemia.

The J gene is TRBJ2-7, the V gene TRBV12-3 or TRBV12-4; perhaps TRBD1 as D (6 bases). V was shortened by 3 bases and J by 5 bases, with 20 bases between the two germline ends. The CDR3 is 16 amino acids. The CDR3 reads CASSLYPPGAKDEQYF. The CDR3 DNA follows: TGTGCCAGCAGTTTGTACCCACCAGGGGCCAAGGACGAGCAGTACTTC.

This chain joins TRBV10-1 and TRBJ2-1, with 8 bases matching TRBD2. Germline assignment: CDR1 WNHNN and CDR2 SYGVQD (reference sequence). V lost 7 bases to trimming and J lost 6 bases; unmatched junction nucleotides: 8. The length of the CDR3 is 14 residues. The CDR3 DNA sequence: TGCGCCAGCAAGAGACTAGCGCGGGGCAATGAGCAGTTCTTC. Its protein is CASKRLARGNEQFF.

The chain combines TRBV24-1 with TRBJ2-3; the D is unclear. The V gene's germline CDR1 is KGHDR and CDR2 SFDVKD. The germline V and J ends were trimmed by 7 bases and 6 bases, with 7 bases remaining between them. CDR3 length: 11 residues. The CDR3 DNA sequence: TGTGCCACCAGGCAGGTGGATACGCAGTATTTT. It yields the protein CATRQVDTQYF.

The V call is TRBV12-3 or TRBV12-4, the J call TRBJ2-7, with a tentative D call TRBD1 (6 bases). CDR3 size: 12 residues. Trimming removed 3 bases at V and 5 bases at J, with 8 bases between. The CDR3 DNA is TGTGCCAGCAGTTTCACAGGGCACGAGCAGTACTTC. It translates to CASSFTGHEQYF.

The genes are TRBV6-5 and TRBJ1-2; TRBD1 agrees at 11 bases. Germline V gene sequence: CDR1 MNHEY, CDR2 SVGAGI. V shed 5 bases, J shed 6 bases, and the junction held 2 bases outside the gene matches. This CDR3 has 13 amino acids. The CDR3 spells CASSTGQGDGYTF. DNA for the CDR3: TGTGCCAGCAGTACGGGACAGGGGGATGGCTACACCTTC.

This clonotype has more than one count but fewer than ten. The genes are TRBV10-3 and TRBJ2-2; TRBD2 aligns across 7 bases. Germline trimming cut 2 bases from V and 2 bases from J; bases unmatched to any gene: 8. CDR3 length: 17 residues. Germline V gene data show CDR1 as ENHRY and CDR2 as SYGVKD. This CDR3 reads CAISERRAGSNTGELFF. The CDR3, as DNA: TGTGCCATCAGTGAGAGGCGAGCGGGATCAAACACCGGGGAGCTGTTTTTT.

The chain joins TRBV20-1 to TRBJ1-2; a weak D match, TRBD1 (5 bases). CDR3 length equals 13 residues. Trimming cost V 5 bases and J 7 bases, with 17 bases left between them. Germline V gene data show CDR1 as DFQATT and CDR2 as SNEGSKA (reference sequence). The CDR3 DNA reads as TGCAGTGCTCTGAAGGGGCAAATGAGTGGCTACACCTTC. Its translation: CSALKGQMSGYTF.

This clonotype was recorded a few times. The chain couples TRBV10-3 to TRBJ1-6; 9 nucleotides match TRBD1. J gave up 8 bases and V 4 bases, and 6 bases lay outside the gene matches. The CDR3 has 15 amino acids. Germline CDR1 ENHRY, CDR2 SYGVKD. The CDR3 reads CAISGRTGEDSPLHF. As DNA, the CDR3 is TGTGCCATCAGTGGTCGGACAGGGGAGGATTCACCCCTCCACTTT.

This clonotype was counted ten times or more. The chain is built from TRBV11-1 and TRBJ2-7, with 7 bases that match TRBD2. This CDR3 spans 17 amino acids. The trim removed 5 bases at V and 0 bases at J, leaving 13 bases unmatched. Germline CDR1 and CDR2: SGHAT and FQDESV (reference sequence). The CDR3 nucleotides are TGTGCCAGCAGCGCCCGAGTGGTAGCGGGCGACTCCTACGAGCAGTACTTC. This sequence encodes CASSARVVAGDSYEQYF.

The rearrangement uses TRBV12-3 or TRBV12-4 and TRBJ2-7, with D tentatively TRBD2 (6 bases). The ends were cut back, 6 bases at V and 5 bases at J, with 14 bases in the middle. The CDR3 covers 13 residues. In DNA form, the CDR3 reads TGTGCCAGCAGCTGGCGGGAAGTACACGAGCAGTACTTC. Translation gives CASSWREVHEQYF.

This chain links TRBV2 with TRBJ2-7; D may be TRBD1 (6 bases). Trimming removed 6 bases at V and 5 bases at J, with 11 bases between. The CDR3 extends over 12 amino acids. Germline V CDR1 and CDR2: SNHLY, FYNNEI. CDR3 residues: CASSRGGHEQYF. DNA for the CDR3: TGTGCCAGCAGCAGGGGCGGGCACGAGCAGTACTTC. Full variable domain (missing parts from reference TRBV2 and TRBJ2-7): EPEVTQTPSHQVTQMGQEVILRCVPISNHLYFYWYRQILGQKVEFLVSFYNNEISEKSEIFDDQFSVERPDGSNFTLKIRSTKLEDSAMYFCASSRGGHEQYFGPGTRLTVT.

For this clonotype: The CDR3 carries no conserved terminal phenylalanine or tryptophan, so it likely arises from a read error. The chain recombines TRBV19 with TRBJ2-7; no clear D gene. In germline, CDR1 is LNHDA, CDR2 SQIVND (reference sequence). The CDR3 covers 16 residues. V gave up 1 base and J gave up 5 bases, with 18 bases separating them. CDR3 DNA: TGTGCCAGTAGTATAGCGAGCACTGGTGTTGGCAACGAGCAGTACCTC. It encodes CASSIASTGVGNEQYL.

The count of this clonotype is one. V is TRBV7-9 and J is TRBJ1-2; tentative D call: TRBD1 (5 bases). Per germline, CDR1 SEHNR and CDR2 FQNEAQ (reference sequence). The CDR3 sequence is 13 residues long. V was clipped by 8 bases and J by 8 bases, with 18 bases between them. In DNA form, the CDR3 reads TGTGCCAGCTATGGGGCTATAGCCCACGGCTACACCTTC. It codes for CASYGAIAHGYTF.

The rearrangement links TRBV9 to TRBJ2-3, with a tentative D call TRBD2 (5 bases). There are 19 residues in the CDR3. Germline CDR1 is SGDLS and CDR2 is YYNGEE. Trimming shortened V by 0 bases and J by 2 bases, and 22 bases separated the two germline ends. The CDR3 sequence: CASSVGGLVATPFTDTQYF. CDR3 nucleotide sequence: TGTGCCAGCAGCGTAGGCGGGTTGGTAGCAACCCCGTTCACAGATACGCAGTATTTT.

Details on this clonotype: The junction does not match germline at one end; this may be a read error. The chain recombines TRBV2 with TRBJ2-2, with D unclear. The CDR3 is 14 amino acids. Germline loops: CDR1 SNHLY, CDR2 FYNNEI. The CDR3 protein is CASSESRNAGELFF. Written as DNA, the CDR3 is TGTGCCAGCAGTGAAAGTAGGAACGCCGGGGAGCTGTTTTTT.

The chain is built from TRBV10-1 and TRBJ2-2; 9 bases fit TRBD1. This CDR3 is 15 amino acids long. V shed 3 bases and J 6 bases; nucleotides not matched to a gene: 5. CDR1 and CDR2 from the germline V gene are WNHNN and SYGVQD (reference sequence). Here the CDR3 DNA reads TGCGCCAGCAGTGAACGGACAGGGGAAGCCGGGGAGCTGTTTTTT. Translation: CASSERTGEAGELFF.

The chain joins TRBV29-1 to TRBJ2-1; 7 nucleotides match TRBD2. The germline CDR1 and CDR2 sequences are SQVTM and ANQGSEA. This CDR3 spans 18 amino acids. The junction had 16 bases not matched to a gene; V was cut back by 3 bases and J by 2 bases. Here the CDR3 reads CSVDGGESGMVPYNEQFF. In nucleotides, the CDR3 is TGCAGCGTTGACGGTGGGGAGAGCGGGATGGTACCCTACAATGAGCAGTTCTTC.

CDR3 in amino acids: CATSDTPGPGTGELFF. For the CDR3, the DNA is TGTGCCACCAGTGATACTCCGGGTCCCGGGACCGGGGAGCTGTTTTTT. The chain joins TRBV24-1 to TRBJ2-2; D uncertain. CDR1 and CDR2 from the germline V gene are KGHDR and SFDVKD. V lost 3 bases and J lost 5, with 15 bases in between. The CDR3 is made up of 16 amino acids.

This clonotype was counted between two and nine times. The CDR3 sequence is CASSFGRGEQYF. The CDR3 DNA is TGTGCCAGCAGCTTCGGCAGGGGCGAGCAGTACTTC. The chain joins TRBV7-9 to TRBJ2-7; TRBD1 might be the D (6 bases). V was cut by 3 bases and J by 6 bases, with 9 bases left in between. Germline V gene data show CDR1 as SEHNR and CDR2 as FQNEAQ (reference sequence). The CDR3 covers 12 residues.

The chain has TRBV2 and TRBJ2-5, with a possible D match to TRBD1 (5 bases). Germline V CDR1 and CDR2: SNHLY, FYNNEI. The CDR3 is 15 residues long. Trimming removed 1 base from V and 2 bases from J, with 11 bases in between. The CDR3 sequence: CASSEEGTGQETQYF. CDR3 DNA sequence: TGTGCCAGCAGTGAAGAGGGAACAGGTCAAGAGACCCAGTACTTC.

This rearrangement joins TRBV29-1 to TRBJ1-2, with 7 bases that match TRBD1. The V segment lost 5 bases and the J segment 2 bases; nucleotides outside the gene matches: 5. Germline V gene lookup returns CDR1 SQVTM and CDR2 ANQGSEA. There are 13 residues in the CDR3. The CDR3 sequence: CSVFDRVNYGYTF. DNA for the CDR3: TGCAGCGTTTTTGACAGGGTCAACTATGGCTACACCTTC.

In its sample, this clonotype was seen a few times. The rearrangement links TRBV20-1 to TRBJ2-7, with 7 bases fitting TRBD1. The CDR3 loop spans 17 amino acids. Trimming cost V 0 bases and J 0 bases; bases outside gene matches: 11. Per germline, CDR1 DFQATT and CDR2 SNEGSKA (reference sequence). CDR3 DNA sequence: TGCAGTGCTAGAGATCCTATCCGACAGGGTAGCTCCTACGAGCAGTACTTC. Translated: CSARDPIRQGSSYEQYF.